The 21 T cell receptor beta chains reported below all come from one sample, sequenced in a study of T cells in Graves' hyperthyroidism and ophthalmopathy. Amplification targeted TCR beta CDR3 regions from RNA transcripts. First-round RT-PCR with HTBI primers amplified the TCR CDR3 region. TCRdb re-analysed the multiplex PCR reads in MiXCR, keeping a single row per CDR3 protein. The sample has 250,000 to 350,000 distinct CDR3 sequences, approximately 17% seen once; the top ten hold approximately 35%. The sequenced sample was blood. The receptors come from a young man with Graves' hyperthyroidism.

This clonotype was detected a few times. CDR3 residues: CASSVGLAETTQYF. The CDR3 nucleotides are TGTGCCAGCAGCGTAGGCCTAGCAGAAACGACCCAGTACTTC. This chain links TRBV9 with TRBJ2-5, with D possibly TRBD2 on 5 matching bases. The V and J ends lost 0 bases and 7 bases respectively, with 13 bases between them. Per the germline V gene, CDR1 is SGDLS and CDR2 is YYNGEE. The CDR3 spans 14 residues.

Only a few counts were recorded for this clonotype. CDR3 DNA sequence: TGTGCCAGCAGTGCCACACGGGGGCCCAATGAGCAGTTCTTC. Its protein is CASSATRGPNEQFF. The V and J genes are TRBV2 and TRBJ2-1; D tentatively fits TRBD1 or TRBD2 (6 bases each). CDR1 and CDR2 (germline): SNHLY, FYNNEI. V was trimmed by 4 bases and J by 6 bases, leaving 13 bases between them. The CDR3 spans 14 residues.

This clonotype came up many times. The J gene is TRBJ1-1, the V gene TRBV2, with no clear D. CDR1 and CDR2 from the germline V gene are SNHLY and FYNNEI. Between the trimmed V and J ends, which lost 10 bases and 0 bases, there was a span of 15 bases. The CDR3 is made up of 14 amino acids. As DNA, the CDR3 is TGTGCCACCAAGGACCCTTCCTTGAACACTGAAGCTTTCTTT. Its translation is CATKDPSLNTEAFF.

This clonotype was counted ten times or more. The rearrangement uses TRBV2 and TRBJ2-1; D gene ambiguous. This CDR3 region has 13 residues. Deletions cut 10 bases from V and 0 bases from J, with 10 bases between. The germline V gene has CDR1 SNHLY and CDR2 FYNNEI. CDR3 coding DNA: TGTGCCAACCTTTGGCGCTCCTACAATGAGCAGTTCTTC. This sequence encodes CANLWRSYNEQFF.

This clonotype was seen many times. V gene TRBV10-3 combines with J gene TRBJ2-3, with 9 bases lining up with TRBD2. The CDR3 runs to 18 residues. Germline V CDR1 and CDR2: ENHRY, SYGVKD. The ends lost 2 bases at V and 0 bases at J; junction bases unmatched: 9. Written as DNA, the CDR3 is TGTGCCATCAGTGAGAAAGCTAGCGGGATATGGAGCACAGATACGCAGTATTTT. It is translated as CAISEKASGIWSTDTQYF.

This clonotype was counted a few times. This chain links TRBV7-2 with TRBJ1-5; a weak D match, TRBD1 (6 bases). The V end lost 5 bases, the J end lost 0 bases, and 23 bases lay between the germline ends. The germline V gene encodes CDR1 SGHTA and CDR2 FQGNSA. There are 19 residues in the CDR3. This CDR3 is CASSIRQGVGGDSNQPQHF. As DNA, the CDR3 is TGTGCCAGCAGCATCAGGCAGGGAGTTGGGGGCGATAGCAATCAGCCCCAGCATTTT.

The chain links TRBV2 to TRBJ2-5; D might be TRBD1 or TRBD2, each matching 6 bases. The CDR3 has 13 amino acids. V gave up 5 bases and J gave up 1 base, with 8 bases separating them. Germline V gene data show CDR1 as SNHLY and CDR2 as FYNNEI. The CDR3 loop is CASSRGAQETQYF. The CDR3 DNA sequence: TGTGCCAGCAGTAGGGGGGCCCAAGAGACCCAGTACTTC.

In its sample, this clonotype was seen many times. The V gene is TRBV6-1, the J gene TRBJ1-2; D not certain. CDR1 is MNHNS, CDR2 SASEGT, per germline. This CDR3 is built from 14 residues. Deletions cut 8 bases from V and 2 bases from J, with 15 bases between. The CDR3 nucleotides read TGTGCCAGCCGCGGGCCCGGCCTGAACTATGGCTACACCTTC. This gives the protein CASRGPGLNYGYTF.

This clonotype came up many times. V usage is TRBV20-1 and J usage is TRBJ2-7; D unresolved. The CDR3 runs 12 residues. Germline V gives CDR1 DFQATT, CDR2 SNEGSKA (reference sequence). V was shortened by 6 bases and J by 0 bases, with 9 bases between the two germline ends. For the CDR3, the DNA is TGCAGTGCCCCGAAGAGCTCCTACGAGCAGTACTTC. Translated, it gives CSAPKSSYEQYF.

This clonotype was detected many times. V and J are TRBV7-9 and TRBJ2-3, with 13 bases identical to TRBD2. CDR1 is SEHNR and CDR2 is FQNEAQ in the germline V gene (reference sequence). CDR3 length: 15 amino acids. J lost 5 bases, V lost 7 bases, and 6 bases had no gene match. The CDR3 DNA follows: TGTGCCAGCACAGTACTAGCGGGAGGGGAAGATACGCAGTATTTT. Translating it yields CASTVLAGGEDTQYF.

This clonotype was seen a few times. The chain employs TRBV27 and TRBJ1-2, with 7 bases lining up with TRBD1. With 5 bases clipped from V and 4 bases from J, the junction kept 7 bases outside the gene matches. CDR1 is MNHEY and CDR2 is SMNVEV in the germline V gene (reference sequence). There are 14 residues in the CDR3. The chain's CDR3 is CASSGNRGPYGYTF. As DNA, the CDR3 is TGTGCCAGCAGTGGCAACAGGGGTCCCTATGGCTACACCTTC.

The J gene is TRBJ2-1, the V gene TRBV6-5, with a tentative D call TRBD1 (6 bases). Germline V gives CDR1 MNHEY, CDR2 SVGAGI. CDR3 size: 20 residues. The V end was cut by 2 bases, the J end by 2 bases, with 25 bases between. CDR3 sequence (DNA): TGTGCCAGCAGTTACCGGACAGACAATGCGGTAGCGCGCCCCTACAATGAGCAGTTCTTC. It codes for CASSYRTDNAVARPYNEQFF.

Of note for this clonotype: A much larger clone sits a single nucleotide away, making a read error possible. DNA of the CDR3: TGTGCCAGCAGCATACCGGGAAGAGATGAGCAGTTCTTC. Its protein is CASSIPGRDEQFF. The V gene is TRBV11-2, the J gene TRBJ2-1; maybe TRBD2 (5 bases). This CDR3 has 13 amino acids. The V gene lost 5 bases and the J gene lost 8 bases, with 13 bases spanning the gap. Per germline, CDR1 SGHAT and CDR2 FQNNGV. Using reference TRBV11-2 and TRBJ2-1 for the parts outside the CDR3, the full variable domain is EAGVAQSPRYKIIEKRQSVAFWCNPISGHATLYWYQQILGQGPKLLIQFQNNGVVDDSQLPKDRFSAERLKGVDSTLKIQPAKLEDSAVYLCASSIPGRDEQFFGPGTRLTVL.

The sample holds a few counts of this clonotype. As DNA, the CDR3 is TGTGCCATCAGTGCCAGGGACGAGCAGTACTTC. It codes for CAISARDEQYF. This rearrangement joins TRBV10-3 to TRBJ2-7, with D possibly TRBD1 on 5 matching bases. The CDR3 has 11 amino acids. The germline V gene encodes CDR1 ENHRY and CDR2 SYGVKD. Trimming took off 4 bases at V and 5 bases at J, with 6 bases between the two ends.

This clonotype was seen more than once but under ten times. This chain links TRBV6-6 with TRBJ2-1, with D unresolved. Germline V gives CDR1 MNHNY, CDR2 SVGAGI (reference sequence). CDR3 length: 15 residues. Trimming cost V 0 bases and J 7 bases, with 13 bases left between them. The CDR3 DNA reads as TGTGCCAGCAGTTACTCCCCCCTCCCCGTGAATGAGCAGTTCTTC. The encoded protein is CASSYSPLPVNEQFF.

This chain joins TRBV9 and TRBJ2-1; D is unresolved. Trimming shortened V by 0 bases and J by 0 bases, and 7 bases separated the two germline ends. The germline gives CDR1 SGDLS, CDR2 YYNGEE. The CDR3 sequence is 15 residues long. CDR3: CASSVVGLSYNEQFF. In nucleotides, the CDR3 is TGTGCCAGCAGCGTAGTTGGCCTCTCCTACAATGAGCAGTTCTTC.

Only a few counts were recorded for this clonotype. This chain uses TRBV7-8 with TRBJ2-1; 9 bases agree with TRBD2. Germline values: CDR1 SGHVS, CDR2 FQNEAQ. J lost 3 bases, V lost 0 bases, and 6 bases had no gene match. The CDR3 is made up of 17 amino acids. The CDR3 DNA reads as TGTGCCAGCAGCTTAGCGTCGCGCGGGAGGGTCTACAATGAGCAGTTCTTC. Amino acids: CASSLASRGRVYNEQFF.

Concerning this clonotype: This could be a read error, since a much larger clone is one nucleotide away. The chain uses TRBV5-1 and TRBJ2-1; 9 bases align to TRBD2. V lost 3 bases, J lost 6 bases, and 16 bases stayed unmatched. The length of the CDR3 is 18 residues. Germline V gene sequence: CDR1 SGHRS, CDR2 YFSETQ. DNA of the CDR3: TGCGCCAGCAGCTCGGAACAGCGGGAGGCCCCTATAGGCAATGAGCAGTTCTTC. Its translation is CASSSEQREAPIGNEQFF.

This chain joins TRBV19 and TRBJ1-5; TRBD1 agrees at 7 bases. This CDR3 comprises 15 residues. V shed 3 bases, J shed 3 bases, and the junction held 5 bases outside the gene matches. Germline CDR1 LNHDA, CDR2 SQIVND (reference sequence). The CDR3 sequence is CASSIETGYNQPQHF. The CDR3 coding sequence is TGTGCCAGTAGTATCGAGACAGGGTACAATCAGCCCCAGCATTTT.

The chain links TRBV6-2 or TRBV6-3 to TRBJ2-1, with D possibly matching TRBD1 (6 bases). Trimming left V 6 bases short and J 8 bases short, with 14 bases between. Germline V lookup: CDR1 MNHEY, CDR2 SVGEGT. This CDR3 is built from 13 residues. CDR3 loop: CASRDTGIDEQFF. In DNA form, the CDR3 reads TGTGCCAGCAGGGATACAGGGATCGATGAGCAGTTCTTC.

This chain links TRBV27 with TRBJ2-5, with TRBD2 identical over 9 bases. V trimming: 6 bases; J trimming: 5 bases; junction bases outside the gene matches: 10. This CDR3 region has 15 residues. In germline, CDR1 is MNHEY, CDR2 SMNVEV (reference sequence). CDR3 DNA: TGTGCCAGCAGCGGACTAGCGACGGGCAGGGAGACCCAGTACTTC. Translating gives CASSGLATGRETQYF.